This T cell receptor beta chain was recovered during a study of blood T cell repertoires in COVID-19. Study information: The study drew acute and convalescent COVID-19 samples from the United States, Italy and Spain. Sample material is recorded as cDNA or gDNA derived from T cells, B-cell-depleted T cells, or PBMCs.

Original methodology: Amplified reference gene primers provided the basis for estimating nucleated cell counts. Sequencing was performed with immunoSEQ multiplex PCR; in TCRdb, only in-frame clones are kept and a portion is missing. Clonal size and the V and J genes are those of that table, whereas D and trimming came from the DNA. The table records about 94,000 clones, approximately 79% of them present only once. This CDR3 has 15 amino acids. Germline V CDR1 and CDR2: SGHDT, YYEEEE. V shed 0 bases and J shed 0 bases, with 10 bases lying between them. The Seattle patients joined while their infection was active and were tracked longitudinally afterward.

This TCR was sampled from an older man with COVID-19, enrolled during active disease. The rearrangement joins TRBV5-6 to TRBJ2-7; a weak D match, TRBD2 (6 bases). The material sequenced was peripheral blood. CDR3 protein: CASSLEWGVSYEQYF. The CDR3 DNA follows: TGTGCCAGCAGCTTGGAGTGGGGGGTCTCCTACGAGCAGTACTTC.